The 9 T cell receptor beta chains presented below share a single source sample, sequenced in a study of blood T cell repertoires in COVID-19. The method was immunoSEQ multiplex PCR; TCRdb's version includes in-frame clones alone and lacks a portion of them. The data contain about 230,000 clones, roughly 83% of them singletons. Sequencing was carried out using peripheral blood. These receptors were taken from a woman in her fifties or sixties with acute or convalescent COVID-19.

The J gene is TRBJ1-2, the V gene TRBV6-6; the match to TRBD1 covers 7 bases. There are 15 residues in the CDR3. Germline CDR1 and CDR2: MNHNY and SVGAGI (reference sequence). The V gene end was trimmed by 4 bases and the J gene end by 2 bases; junction bases not matched to a gene: 7. The CDR3 sequence: CASSSPRDSNYGYTF. The CDR3 DNA follows: TGTGCCAGCAGTTCCCCCCGGGACAGCAACTATGGCTACACCTTC.

CDR3 coding DNA: TGTGCCAGCAGTATTGGGGGGATCTCTGGAAACACCATATATTTT. Amino acids: CASSIGGISGNTIYF. V and J are TRBV28 and TRBJ1-3; tentatively, D is TRBD1 (5 bases). This CDR3 comprises 15 residues. The germline V gene encodes CDR1 MDHEN and CDR2 SYDVKM. The V end was cut by 5 bases, the J end by 0 bases, with 11 bases between.

The genes are TRBV11-2 and TRBJ2-7, with 12 positions matching TRBD1. V trimming: 4 bases; J trimming: 6 bases; junction bases outside the gene matches: 13. The CDR3 sequence is 17 residues long. The germline CDR1 and CDR2 sequences are SGHAT and FQNNGV. The CDR3 DNA follows: TGTGCCAGCAGCTCTCCCGGGGGACAGGGGGCTGGAGGCGAGCAGTACTTC. Protein sequence: CASSSPGGQGAGGEQYF.

The chain employs TRBV7-2 and TRBJ1-6; 10 bases line up with TRBD1. The junction had 6 bases not matched to a gene; V was cut back by 5 bases and J by 8 bases. Germline lookup yields CDR1 SGHTA and CDR2 FQGNSA. The CDR3 covers 15 residues. In DNA, the CDR3 is TGTGCCAGCAGCAGACAGGGGGCACAATATTCACCCCTCCACTTT. It translates to CASSRQGAQYSPLHF.

This clone was detected only once. The V gene is TRBV27, the J gene TRBJ2-1; tentative D call: TRBD2 (5 bases). Germline V gene lookup returns CDR1 MNHEY and CDR2 SMNVEV (reference sequence). With 6 bases removed from V and 4 bases from J, the gap between germline ends came to 16 bases. The CDR3 covers 15 residues. Written as DNA, the CDR3 is TGTGCCAGCAGCCCCAGAGAGGGTTTTTACAATGAGCAGTTCTTC. It yields the protein CASSPREGFYNEQFF.

This clone was observed once. The chain links TRBV5-1 to TRBJ2-1; 7 bases are a match to TRBD1. Trimming took 4 bases from V and 7 from J; bases not matched to a gene: 8. The length of the CDR3 is 14 residues. Germline CDR1 reads SGHRS; CDR2 reads YFSETQ. The CDR3 DNA follows: TGCGCCAGCAGCATAGACAGGGCAGGTAATGAGCAGTTCTTC. It specifies CASSIDRAGNEQFF.

The gene calls are TRBV27 and TRBJ2-2; 8 bases match TRBD1. The V segment lost 8 bases and the J segment 4 bases; nucleotides outside the gene matches: 6. This CDR3 region has 14 residues. The germline gives CDR1 MNHEY, CDR2 SMNVEV (reference sequence). This CDR3 is CASRDRSLTGELFF. Here the CDR3 DNA reads TGTGCCAGCCGGGACAGGAGTCTCACCGGGGAGCTGTTTTTT.

V usage is TRBV7-9 and J usage is TRBJ1-1, with TRBD1 as a possible D gene (6 bases). Trimming pared 2 bases from V and 5 bases from J, leaving 18 bases between. The CDR3 is 16 residues long. Germline-derived CDR1 and CDR2 are SEHNR and FQNEAQ (reference sequence). DNA for the CDR3: TGTGCCAGCAGCTTACACCGAAATTTTAGGGGGACTGAAGCTTTCTTT. Protein: CASSLHRNFRGTEAFF.

V and J are TRBV2 and TRBJ1-2, with D possibly being TRBD1 (6 bases). V lost 0 bases and J 8 bases, leaving 10 bases between the germline ends. In germline, CDR1 is SNHLY, CDR2 FYNNEI. CDR3 length: 13 amino acids. The CDR3 loop is CASSEAGAGGYTF. The CDR3 bases are TGTGCCAGCAGTGAAGCGGGGGCAGGCGGCTACACCTTC.